The source of this TCR beta chain is a study of beta chain features in type 1 diabetes. This clone has only a few counts. The antigen remains unidentified. Sorting gave populations that all exceeded 95% purity. V trimming: 4 bases; J trimming: 0 bases; junction bases outside the gene matches: 7. In germline, CDR1 is SGHNT, CDR2 YYREEE (reference sequence). This CDR3 region has 18 residues. Of the isolated RNA, all was reverse transcribed, and so the sequenced material was expressed TCRB transcripts. Data came from immunoSEQ multiplex PCR; TCRdb stores just in-frame clones and leaves some out. The sample holds a few hundred thousand clones, 13% seen once. Study observations and caveats: High-TCR-expressing cells could be over-represented by cDNA sequencing. Among patients with Type 1 diabetes, TCRB CDR3s were moderately but significantly shorter in every one of the four CD4+ subsets.

This receptor was identified in a woman between 18 and 29 years old with type 1 diabetes. Material for sequencing was naive CD4+ T cells from blood. The genes are TRBV5-4 and TRBJ2-3, with 14 nucleotides matching TRBD2. The CDR3 reads CASSGGLAGARSTDTQYF. The CDR3 bases are TGTGCCAGCAGCGGGGGACTAGCGGGAGCCCGCAGCACAGATACGCAGTATTTT. The full variable domain, with the rest looked up from reference TRBV5-4 and TRBJ2-3, is ETGVTQSPTHLIKTRGQQVTLRCSSQSGHNTVSWYQQALGQGPQFIFQYYREEENGRGNFPPRFSGLQFPNYSSELNVNALELDDSALYLCASSGGLAGARSTDTQYFGPGTRLTVL.